This TCR beta chain was retrieved from a study of blood T cell repertoires in COVID-19. About the study: There were acute and convalescent COVID-19 samples, and they came from the United States, Italy and Spain. The cDNA or gDNA used as material had been derived from T cells, B-cell-depleted T cells, or PBMCs.

The CDR3 has 19 amino acids. In germline, CDR1 is ENHRY, CDR2 SYGVKD. Trimming left V 6 bases short and J 0 bases short, with 25 bases between. In the authors' workflow: Quantification of nucleated cells was approximated via reference gene primer amplification. Profiling relied on immunoSEQ multiplex PCR, and the TCRdb table lists in-frame clones only, not all of them. V and J calls and clone size are copied from that table; D and trimming were computed from the DNA. Of 310,000 or so clones listed, roughly 90% are singletons. The chain uses TRBV10-3 and TRBJ2-3, with TRBD1 as a possible D gene (6 bases). Sequenced sample: peripheral blood. This sequence was found in a man younger than 35 who had recovered from COVID-19. The CDR3 spells CAIRGVRGHSSSSTDTQYF. CDR3 DNA sequence: TGTGCCATCAGGGGGGTCAGGGGCCACTCTAGCTCTAGCACAGATACGCAGTATTTT.